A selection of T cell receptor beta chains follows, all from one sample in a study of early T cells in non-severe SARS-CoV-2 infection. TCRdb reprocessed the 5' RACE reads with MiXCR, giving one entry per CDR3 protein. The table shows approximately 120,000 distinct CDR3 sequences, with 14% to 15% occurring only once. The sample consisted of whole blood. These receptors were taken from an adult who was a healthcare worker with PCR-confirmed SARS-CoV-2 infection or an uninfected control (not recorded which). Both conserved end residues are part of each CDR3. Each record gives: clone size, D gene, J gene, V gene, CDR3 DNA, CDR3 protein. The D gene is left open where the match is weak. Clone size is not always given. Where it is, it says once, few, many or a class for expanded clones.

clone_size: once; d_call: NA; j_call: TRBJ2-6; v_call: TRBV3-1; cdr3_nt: TGTGCCAGCAGCCCTATAGCTGGGGGTCCCTCTGGGGCCAACGTCCTGACTTTC; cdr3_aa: CASSPIAGGPSGANVLTF
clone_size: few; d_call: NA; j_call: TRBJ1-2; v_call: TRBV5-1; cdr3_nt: TGCGCCAGCACCGGACAGCCCGAAGGAGGCTACACCTTC; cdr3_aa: CASTGQPEGGYTF
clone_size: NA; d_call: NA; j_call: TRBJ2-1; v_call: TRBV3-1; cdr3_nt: TGTGCCAGCAGCCGAACCGGGGGGCCCTTCTACAATGAGCAGTTCTTC; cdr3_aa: CASSRTGGPFYNEQFF
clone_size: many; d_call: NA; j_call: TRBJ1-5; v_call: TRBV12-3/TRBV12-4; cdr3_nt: TGTGCCAGCAGTTTAATGTCAGTCAATCAGCCCCAGCATTTT; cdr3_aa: CASSLMSVNQPQHF
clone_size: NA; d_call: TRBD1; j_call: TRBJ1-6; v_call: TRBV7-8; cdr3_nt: TGTGCCAGCAGCTTAGGGGGGACAGGGGAGTCACCCCTCCACTTT; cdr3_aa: CASSLGGTGESPLHF
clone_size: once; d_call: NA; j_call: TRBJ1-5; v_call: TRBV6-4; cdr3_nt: TGTGCCAGCAGTGACTCGATGCAATATAGCAATCAGCCCCAGCATTTT; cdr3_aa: CASSDSMQYSNQPQHF
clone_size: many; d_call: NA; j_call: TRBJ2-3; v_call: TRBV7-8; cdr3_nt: TGTGCCAGCAGCTTGGGGGGACGCACAGATACGCAGTATTTT; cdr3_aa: CASSLGGRTDTQYF
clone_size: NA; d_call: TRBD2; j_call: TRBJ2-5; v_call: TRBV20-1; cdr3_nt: TGCAGTGCTATGAAGACTAGCGCGAGTGAAGAGACCCAGTACTTC; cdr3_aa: CSAMKTSASEETQYF
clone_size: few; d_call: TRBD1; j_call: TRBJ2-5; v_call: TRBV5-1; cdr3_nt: TGCGCCAGCAGCTCCCTGGGCGGGGCAGGGGGCTTGGAAGAGACCCAGTACTTC; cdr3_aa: CASSSLGGAGGLEETQYF
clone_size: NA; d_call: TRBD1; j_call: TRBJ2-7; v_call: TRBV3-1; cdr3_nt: TGTGCCAGCAGCTACGGGGGACAGGGGCGCGAGCAGTACTTC; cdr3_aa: CASSYGGQGREQYF
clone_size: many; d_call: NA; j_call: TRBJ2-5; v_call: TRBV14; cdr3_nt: TGTGCCAGCAGCCAAGTTTCGGGGTGGATCCAAGAGACCCAGTACTTC; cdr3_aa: CASSQVSGWIQETQYF
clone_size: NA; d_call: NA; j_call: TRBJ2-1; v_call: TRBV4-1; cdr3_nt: TGCGCCAGCAGCCAAGAGATGAGAACGGTGATGTACAATGAGCAGTTCTTC; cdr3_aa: CASSQEMRTVMYNEQFF
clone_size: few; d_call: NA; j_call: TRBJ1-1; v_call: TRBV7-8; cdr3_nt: TGTGCCAGCAGCTTAGCGGAACGGAGCGAAGCTTTCTTT; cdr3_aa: CASSLAERSEAFF
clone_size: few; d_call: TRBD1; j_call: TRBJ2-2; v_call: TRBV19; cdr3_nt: TGTGCCAGTAGTGATCCGGGGACAGCGAACACCGGGGAGCTGTTTTTT; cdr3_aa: CASSDPGTANTGELFF
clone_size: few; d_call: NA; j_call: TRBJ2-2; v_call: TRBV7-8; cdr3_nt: TGTGCCAGCGTGACCCGGCCCCCGGGAAGGGAGCTGTTTTTT; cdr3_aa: CASVTRPPGRELFF
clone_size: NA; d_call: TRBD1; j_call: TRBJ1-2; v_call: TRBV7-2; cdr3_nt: TGTGCCAGCAGCCCGGGACAGGGGAACTATGGCTACACCTTC; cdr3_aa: CASSPGQGNYGYTF
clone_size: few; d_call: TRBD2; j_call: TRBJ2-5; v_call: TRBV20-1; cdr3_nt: TGCAGTGCTAGACTAGCGGGGGTCTCCCAAGAGACCCAGTACTTC; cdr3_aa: CSARLAGVSQETQYF
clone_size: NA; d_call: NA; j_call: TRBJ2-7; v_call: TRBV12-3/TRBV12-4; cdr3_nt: TGTGCCAGCAGTGTTAGCGGTGCCTACGAGCAGTACTTC; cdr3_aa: CASSVSGAYEQYF
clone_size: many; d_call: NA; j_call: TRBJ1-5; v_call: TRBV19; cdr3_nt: TGTGCCAGTATGGGACGGAGCAATCAGCCCCAGCATTTT; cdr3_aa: CASMGRSNQPQHF
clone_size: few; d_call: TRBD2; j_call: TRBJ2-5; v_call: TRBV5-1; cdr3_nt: TGCGCCAGCGCATATGGGAGGGCCGCTCAAGAGACCCAGTACTTC; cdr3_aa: CASAYGRAAQETQYF
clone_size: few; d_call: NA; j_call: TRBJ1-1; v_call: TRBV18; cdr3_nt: TGTGCCAGCTCACCATCTGGGGGTGCCGAAGCTTTCTTT; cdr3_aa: CASSPSGGAEAFF
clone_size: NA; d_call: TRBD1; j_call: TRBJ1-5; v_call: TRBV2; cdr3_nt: TGTGCCAGCACCCCCTCGGACAGGGGCGATAATCAGCCCCAGCATTTT; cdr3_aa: CASTPSDRGDNQPQHF
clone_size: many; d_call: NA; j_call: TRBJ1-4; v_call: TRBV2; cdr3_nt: TGTGCCAGCAGTGCCGACAGTTTCAATGAAAAACTGTTTTTT; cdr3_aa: CASSADSFNEKLFF
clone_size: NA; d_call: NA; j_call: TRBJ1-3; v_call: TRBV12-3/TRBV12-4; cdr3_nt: TGTGCCAGCAGTCAGGGTCGTATGGTGCCCATATATTTT; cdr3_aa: CASSQGRMVPIYF
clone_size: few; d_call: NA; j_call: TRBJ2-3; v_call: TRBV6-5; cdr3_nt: TGTGCCAGCAATAACGGGGGCGGCACAGATACGCAGTATTTT; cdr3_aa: CASNNGGGTDTQYF
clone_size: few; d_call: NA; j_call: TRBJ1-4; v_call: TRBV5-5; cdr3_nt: TGTGCCAGCAGCTACCGGTGGGGGGCTAATGAAAAACTGTTTTTT; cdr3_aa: CASSYRWGANEKLFF
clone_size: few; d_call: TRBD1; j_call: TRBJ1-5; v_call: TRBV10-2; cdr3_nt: TGCGCCAGTAGACAGGGCAACAATCAGCCCCAGCATTTT; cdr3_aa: CASRQGNNQPQHF
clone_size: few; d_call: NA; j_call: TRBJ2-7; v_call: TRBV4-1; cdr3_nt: TGCGCCAGCAGCCAAGAAGGACTGGGTTTCGAGCAGTACTTC; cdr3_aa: CASSQEGLGFEQYF
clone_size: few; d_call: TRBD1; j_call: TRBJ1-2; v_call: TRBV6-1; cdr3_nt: TGTGCCAGCAGTGGGACAGGAAACTATGGCTACACCTTC; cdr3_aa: CASSGTGNYGYTF